One and the same sample provided the 20 T cell receptor beta chains below, sequenced in a study of blood T cell repertoires in COVID-19 (TCRdb year 2020). Preparation of the library involved the immunoSEQ multiplex PCR assay. Imported from immuneACCESS, the table was reduced by TCRdb to in-frame sequences with V and J called. These copies leave out some clones; in studies compared against another copy, an unresolved V gene accounts for under half, and the cause of the remainder is not known. This sample holds about 74,000 clones; almost 85% were observed only once. The ten largest clones capture roughly 25% of the sample. Source material: peripheral blood. The receptors were sampled from a man aged 50 or older with acute or convalescent COVID-19.

The chain employs TRBV12-5 and TRBJ1-4; tentative D call: TRBD1 (6 bases). The germline CDR1 and CDR2 sequences are LGHNT and FRNRAP. The CDR3 consists of 16 residues. Trimming removed 1 base from V and 1 base from J, with 10 bases in between. CDR3 region: CASGLGSTGTNEKLFF. The CDR3 coding sequence is TGTGCTAGTGGTTTGGGGTCGACAGGAACTAATGAAAAACTGTTTTTT. The whole variable domain, filled in from reference TRBV12-5 and TRBJ1-4, reads DARVTQTPRHKVTEMGQEVTMRCQPILGHNTVFWYRQTMMQGLELLAYFRNRAPLDDSGMPKDRFSAEMPDATLATLKIQPSEPRDSAVYFCASGLGSTGTNEKLFFGSGTQLSVL.

CDR3 bases: TGCGCCAGCAGCCCGGACAGGGAGGGGCCGGGGGAGCAGTACTTC. It specifies CASSPDREGPGEQYF. This rearrangement joins TRBV5-1 to TRBJ2-7; D is perhaps TRBD1 (8 bases). Between the trimmed V and J ends, which lost 4 bases and 7 bases, there was a span of 21 bases. This CDR3 contains 15 residues. Germline V gene sequence: CDR1 SGHRS, CDR2 YFSETQ.

The rearrangement joins TRBV5-8 to TRBJ2-7, with D perhaps TRBD1 (6 bases). CDR3 length equals 12 residues. The germline CDR1 and CDR2 sequences are SGHTS and YDEGEE. V was clipped by 6 bases and J by 2 bases, with 9 bases between them. CDR3 DNA sequence: TGTGCCAGCAACCGACAGGCCTACGAGCAGTACGTC. Its protein is CASNRQAYEQYV.

About this clone itself: A junction boundary mismatches the germline segment, possibly from a read error. This chain connects TRBV9 to TRBJ2-7, with 9 bases that match TRBD2. Germline V gives CDR1 SGDLS, CDR2 YYNGEE. This CDR3 has 15 amino acids. CDR3 protein: CARSGGAGGPDEQYF. CDR3 sequence (DNA): TGTGCCCGCAGCGGCGGGGCGGGGGGGCCGGACGAGCAGTACTTC. Filled out from reference TRBV9 and TRBJ2-7, the complete variable domain reads DSGVTQTPKHLITATGQRVTLRCSPRSGDLSVYWYQQSLDQGLQFLIQYYNGEERAKGNILERFSAQQFPDLHSELNLSSLELGDSALYFCARSGGAGGPDEQYFGPGTRLTVT.

V and J are TRBV30 and TRBJ2-1, with 10 bases that match TRBD1. Germline assignment: CDR1 GTSNPN and CDR2 SVGIG (reference sequence). The CDR3 is 14 amino acids. The ends lost 0 bases at V and 8 bases at J; junction bases unmatched: 4. In DNA form, the CDR3 reads TGTGCCTGGAGTGTCGGGACAGGGGACGATGAGCAGTTCTTC. The encoded protein is CAWSVGTGDDEQFF. The complete variable domain, with remaining parts taken from reference TRBV30 and TRBJ2-1, reads SQTIHQWPATLVQPVGSPLSLECTVEGTSNPNLYWYRQAAGRGLQLLFYSVGIGQISSEVPQNLSASRPQDRQFILSSKKLLLSDSGFYLCAWSVGTGDDEQFFGPGTRLTVL.

J is TRBJ1-2 and V is TRBV4-2; TRBD1 matches at 10 bases. This CDR3 has 14 amino acids. The germline V gene encodes CDR1 LGHNA and CDR2 YNFKEQ. With V trimmed by 0 bases and J by 6 bases, 1 base remained unmatched. CDR3 region: CASSQEDRGDGYTF. The CDR3 DNA sequence: TGTGCCAGCAGCCAAGAGGACAGGGGGGATGGCTACACCTTC.

The rearrangement links TRBV7-2 to TRBJ1-5; no clear D gene. V lost 1 base and J 4 bases, leaving 5 bases between the germline ends. Germline V CDR1 and CDR2: SGHTA, FQGNSA. This CDR3 has 13 amino acids. For the CDR3, the DNA is TGTGCCAGCAGCTTAGACTCTAATCAGCCCCAGCATTTT. Its protein is CASSLDSNQPQHF. The full variable domain, completed using reference TRBV7-2 and TRBJ1-5, is GAGVSQSPSNKVTEKGKDVELRCDPISGHTALYWYRQSLGQGLEFLIYFQGNSAPDKSGLPSDRFSAERTGGSVSTLTIQRTQQEDSAVYLCASSLDSNQPQHFGDGTRLSIL.

This clone was seen a few times. This chain joins TRBV24-1 and TRBJ1-6; D perhaps matches TRBD1 (6 bases). Germline assignment: CDR1 KGHDR and CDR2 SFDVKD. This CDR3 has 17 amino acids. V gave up 3 bases and J gave up 7 bases, with 18 bases separating them. The CDR3 DNA is TGTGCCACCAGTGATGAAGGACAGCCTGAGCGGAATTCACCCCTCCACTTT. Its translation is CATSDEGQPERNSPLHF.

CDR3 sequence (DNA): TGTGCCATCAGCTCTACAGGGGGGGAAGAGACCCAGTACTTC. It is translated as CAISSTGGEETQYF. The rearrangement uses TRBV10-3 and TRBJ2-5; perhaps TRBD1 as D (8 bases). The CDR3 loop spans 14 amino acids. Trimming cost V 6 bases and J 3 bases, with 14 bases left between them. CDR1 and CDR2 from the germline V gene are ENHRY and SYGVKD.

V usage is TRBV29-1 and J usage is TRBJ1-1, with 7 bases aligning to TRBD1. This CDR3 region has 12 residues. The V gene end was trimmed by 6 bases and the J gene end by 1 base; junction bases not matched to a gene: 2. CDR1 and CDR2 from the germline V gene are SQVTM and ANQGSEA. The CDR3 nucleotides are TGCAGCGTCGACAGGGAGAACACTGAAGCTTTCTTT. Translating gives CSVDRENTEAFF.

The CDR3 here is CASSVEGLAGESSYNEQFF. In nucleotides, the CDR3 is TGTGCCAGCAGCGTAGAAGGGCTAGCGGGGGAAAGCTCCTACAATGAGCAGTTCTTC. V gene TRBV9 combines with J gene TRBJ2-1; TRBD2 matches 10 bases. V was pared by 0 bases and J by 0 bases, with 9 bases of the junction left unmatched. The CDR3 contains 19 residues. Germline assignment: CDR1 SGDLS and CDR2 YYNGEE. The full variable domain, in which reference TRBV9 and TRBJ2-1 provide the parts outside the CDR3, is DSGVTQTPKHLITATGQRVTLRCSPRSGDLSVYWYQQSLDQGLQFLIQYYNGEERAKGNILERFSAQQFPDLHSELNLSSLELGDSALYFCASSVEGLAGESSYNEQFFGPGTRLTVL.

The rearrangement uses TRBV2 and TRBJ2-3; 7 positions match TRBD2. Germline V gene sequence: CDR1 SNHLY, CDR2 FYNNEI. Trimming cost V 4 bases and J 4 bases; bases outside gene matches: 2. This CDR3 comprises 13 residues. The CDR3 DNA reads as TGTGCCAGCAGTGTAGGACTAGCAGATACGCAGTATTTT. As protein: CASSVGLADTQYF.

V gene TRBV24-1 combines with J gene TRBJ2-5; D remains ambiguous. This CDR3 region has 14 residues. Germline CDR1 is KGHDR and CDR2 is SFDVKD. V lost 4 bases and J 3 bases, leaving 11 bases between the germline ends. The chain's CDR3 is CATSDLYREETQYF. The CDR3 DNA follows: TGTGCCACCAGTGACCTATACAGAGAAGAGACCCAGTACTTC.

V and J are TRBV27 and TRBJ1-5; D gene unclear. Trimming shortened V by 5 bases and J by 7 bases, and 12 bases separated the two germline ends. The CDR3 runs to 13 residues. CDR1 and CDR2 from the germline V gene are MNHEY and SMNVEV (reference sequence). CDR3 residues: CASSPTRGQPQHF. Here the CDR3 DNA reads TGTGCCAGCAGTCCCACCCGCGGGCAGCCCCAGCATTTT.

The chain uses TRBV15 and TRBJ2-1, with D tentatively TRBD1 (6 bases). V shed 0 bases and J shed 5 bases, with 20 bases lying between them. CDR1 is LNHNV, CDR2 YYDKDF, per germline (reference sequence). The CDR3 extends over 18 amino acids. CDR3 region: CATSRDSLRGTVDNEQFF. In DNA form, the CDR3 reads TGTGCCACCAGCAGAGATTCCCTCAGGGGCACGGTGGACAATGAGCAGTTCTTC.

The chain combines TRBV29-1 with TRBJ1-2, with TRBD1 identical over 7 bases. V lost 7 bases, J lost 0 bases, and 5 bases stayed unmatched. The CDR3 length is 13 residues. CDR1 and CDR2 (germline): SQVTM, ANQGSEA. CDR3 amino acids: CSAWDSPNYGYTF. CDR3 DNA sequence: TGCAGCGCATGGGACAGCCCTAACTATGGCTACACCTTC.

The CDR3 nucleotides read TGTGCCAGCAGTGAAAGTAGGAGGAGTGAAAAACTGTTTTTT. It yields the protein CASSESRRSEKLFF. This rearrangement joins TRBV2 to TRBJ1-4; D unclear. This CDR3 region has 14 residues. Germline CDR1 is SNHLY and CDR2 is FYNNEI. V lost 2 bases, J lost 7 bases, and 11 bases lay in between.

The chain links TRBV4-1 to TRBJ1-5, with 10 bases identical to TRBD1. The V and J ends lost 2 bases and 2 bases, in that order; junction bases with no gene match: 6. Germline V gene data show CDR1 as MGHRA and CDR2 as YSYEKL. CDR3 length: 17 amino acids. The CDR3 bases are TGCGCCAGCAGCCAAAGACAGGGGGCCCTGGGCAATCAGCCCCAGCATTTT. This translates into CASSQRQGALGNQPQHF.

This chain links TRBV5-1 with TRBJ2-2; a possible D gene is TRBD1 (5 bases). Trimming removed 1 base at V and 7 bases at J, with 11 bases between. Germline V CDR1 and CDR2: SGHRS, YFSETQ. This CDR3 is built from 14 residues. In DNA form, the CDR3 reads TGCGCCAGCAGCTTGCCCAGGGATGGCGGGGAGCTGTTTTTT. Translating it yields CASSLPRDGGELFF.

This clone was recorded once. This rearrangement joins TRBV29-1 to TRBJ2-1, with TRBD1 identical over 9 bases. The CDR3 runs 15 residues. Losses at the gene ends were 5 bases for V and 0 bases for J; bases not matched to a gene: 5. Germline lookup yields CDR1 SQVTM and CDR2 ANQGSEA. CDR3 in DNA: TGCAGCGTTCCTCAGACAGGGGGCTCCTACAATGAGCAGTTCTTC. Translating it yields CSVPQTGGSYNEQFF.